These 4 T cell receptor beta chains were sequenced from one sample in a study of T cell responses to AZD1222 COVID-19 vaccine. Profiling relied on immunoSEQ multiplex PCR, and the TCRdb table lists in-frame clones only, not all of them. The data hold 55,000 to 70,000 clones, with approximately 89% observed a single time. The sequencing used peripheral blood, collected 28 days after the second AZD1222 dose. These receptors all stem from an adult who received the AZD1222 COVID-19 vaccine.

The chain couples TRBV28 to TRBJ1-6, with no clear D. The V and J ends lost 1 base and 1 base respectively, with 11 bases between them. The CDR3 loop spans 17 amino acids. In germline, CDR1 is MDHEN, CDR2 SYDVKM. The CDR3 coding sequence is TGTGCCAGCAGTTTATTTCTGGGAGGATCCTATAATTCACCCCTCCACTTT. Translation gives CASSLFLGGSYNSPLHF.

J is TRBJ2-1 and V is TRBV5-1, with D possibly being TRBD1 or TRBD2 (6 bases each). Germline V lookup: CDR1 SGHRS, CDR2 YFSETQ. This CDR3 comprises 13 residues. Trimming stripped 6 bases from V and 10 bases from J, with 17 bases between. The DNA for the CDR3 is TGCGCCAGCACCTGGGGGGCCAGGGGCGAGCAGTTCTTC. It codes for CASTWGARGEQFF. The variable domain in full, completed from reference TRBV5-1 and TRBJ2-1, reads KAGVTQTPRYLIKTRGQQVTLSCSPISGHRSVSWYQQTPGQGLQFLFEYFSETQRNKGNFPGRFSGRQFSNSRSEMNVSTLELGDSALYLCASTWGARGEQFFGPGTRLTVL.

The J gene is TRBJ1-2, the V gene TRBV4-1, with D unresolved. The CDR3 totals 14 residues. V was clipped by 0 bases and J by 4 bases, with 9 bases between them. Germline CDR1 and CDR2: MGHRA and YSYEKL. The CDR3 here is CASSQEGQIYGYTF. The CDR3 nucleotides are TGCGCCAGCAGCCAAGAAGGTCAAATCTATGGCTACACCTTC.

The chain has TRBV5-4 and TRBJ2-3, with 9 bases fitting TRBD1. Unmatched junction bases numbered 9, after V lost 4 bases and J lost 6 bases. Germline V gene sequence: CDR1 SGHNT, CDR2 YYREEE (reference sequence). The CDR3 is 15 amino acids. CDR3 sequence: CASSPRGQGTDTQYF. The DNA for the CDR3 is TGTGCCAGCAGCCCTAGAGGACAGGGGACCGATACGCAGTATTTT.